The clone carrying this T cell receptor beta chain showed up just once. The entry originates in a study of blood T cell repertoires in COVID-19. For the study at large: There were acute and convalescent COVID-19 samples, and they came from the United States, Italy and Spain. The analysed material was cDNA or gDNA that came from T cells, B-cell-depleted T cells, or PBMCs.

The V segment lost 6 bases and the J segment 5 bases; nucleotides outside the gene matches: 6. Germline V gives CDR1 LNHDA, CDR2 SQIVND (reference sequence). The CDR3 spans 14 residues. In the authors' methods: Amplification of reference gene primers was used by the study to estimate nucleated cell counts. Assay used: immunoSEQ multiplex PCR; TCRdb lists only in-frame clones, some missing. V and J calls and clone size are given by that table; D and trimming were obtained from the DNA. The repertoire includes 65,000 to 90,000 clones, about 80% of them detected once, and 26% sits in the top ten. This sequence was found in a man in his fifties or sixties with active or convalescent COVID-19. The sequenced sample was peripheral blood. The chain uses TRBV19 and TRBJ2-7; 11 bases agree with TRBD1. The CDR3 nucleotides are TGTGCCAGTAGGGACAGGGGGCGTAACAACGAGCAGTACTTC. Translation gives CASRDRGRNNEQYF.